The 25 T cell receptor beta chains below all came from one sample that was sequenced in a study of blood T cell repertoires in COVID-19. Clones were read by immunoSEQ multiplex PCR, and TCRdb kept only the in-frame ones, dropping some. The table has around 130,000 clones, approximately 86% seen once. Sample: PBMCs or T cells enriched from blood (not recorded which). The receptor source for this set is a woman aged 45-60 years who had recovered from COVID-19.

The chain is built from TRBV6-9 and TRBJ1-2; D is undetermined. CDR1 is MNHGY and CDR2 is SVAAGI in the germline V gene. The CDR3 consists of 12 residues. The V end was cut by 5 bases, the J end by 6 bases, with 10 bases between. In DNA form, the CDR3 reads TGTGCCAGCAGTCCCGGACTTAATGGCTACACCTTC. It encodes CASSPGLNGYTF.

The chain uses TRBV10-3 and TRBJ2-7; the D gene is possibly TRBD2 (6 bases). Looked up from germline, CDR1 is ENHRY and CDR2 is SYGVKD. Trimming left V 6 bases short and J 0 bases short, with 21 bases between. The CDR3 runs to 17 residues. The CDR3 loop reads CAISLVVRGTVSYEQYF. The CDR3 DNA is TGTGCCATCAGCCTAGTCGTTCGGGGGACCGTCTCCTACGAGCAGTACTTC.

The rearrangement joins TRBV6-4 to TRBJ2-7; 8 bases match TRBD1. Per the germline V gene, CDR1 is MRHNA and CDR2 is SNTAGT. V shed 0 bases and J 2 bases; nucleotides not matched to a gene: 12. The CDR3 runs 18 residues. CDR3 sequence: CASSDSRGQVRRAYEQYF. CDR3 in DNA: TGTGCCAGCAGTGACTCGAGGGGACAGGTCAGGAGGGCCTACGAGCAGTACTTC.

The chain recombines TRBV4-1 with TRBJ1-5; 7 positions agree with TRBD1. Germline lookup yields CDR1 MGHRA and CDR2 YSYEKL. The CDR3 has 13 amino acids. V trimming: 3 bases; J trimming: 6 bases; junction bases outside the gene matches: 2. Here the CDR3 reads CASSQTGLQPQHF. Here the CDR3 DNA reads TGCGCCAGCAGCCAGACAGGGCTTCAGCCCCAGCATTTT.

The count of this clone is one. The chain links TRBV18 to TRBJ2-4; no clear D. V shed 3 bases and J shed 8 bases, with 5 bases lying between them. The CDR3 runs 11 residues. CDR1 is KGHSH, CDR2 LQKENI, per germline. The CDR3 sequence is CASSPGDIQYF. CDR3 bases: TGTGCCAGCTCACCCGGAGACATTCAGTACTTC.

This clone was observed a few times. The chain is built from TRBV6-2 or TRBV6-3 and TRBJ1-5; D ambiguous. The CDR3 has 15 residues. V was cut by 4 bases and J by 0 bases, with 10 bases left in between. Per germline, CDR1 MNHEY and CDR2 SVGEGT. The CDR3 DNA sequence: TGTGCCAGCAGTTGGGCAGGTCTTAGCAATCAGCCCCAGCATTTT. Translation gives CASSWAGLSNQPQHF.

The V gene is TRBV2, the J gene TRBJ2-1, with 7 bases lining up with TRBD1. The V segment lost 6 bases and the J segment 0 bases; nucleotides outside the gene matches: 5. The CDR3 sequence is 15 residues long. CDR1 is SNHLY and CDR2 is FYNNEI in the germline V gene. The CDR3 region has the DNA TGTGCCAGCAGCGAGGACAGGAGCTCCTACAATGAGCAGTTCTTC. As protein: CASSEDRSSYNEQFF.

CDR3 in DNA: TGTGCCAGTAGTACCCAGGTTGGGGCTGGGGGGACTGAAGCTTTCTTT. It yields the protein CASSTQVGAGGTEAFF. The chain couples TRBV19 to TRBJ1-1, with TRBD1 as a possible D gene (5 bases). CDR1 and CDR2 (germline): LNHDA, SQIVND (reference sequence). The CDR3 totals 16 residues. V was trimmed by 4 bases and J by 5 bases, leaving 20 bases between them.

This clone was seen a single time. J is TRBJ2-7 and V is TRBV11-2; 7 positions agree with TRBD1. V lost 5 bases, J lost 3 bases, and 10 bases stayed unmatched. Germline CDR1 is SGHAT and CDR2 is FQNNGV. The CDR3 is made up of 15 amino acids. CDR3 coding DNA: TGTGCCAGCAGCCTCAACAGGGGAGAACTCTACGAGCAGTACTTC. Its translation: CASSLNRGELYEQYF.

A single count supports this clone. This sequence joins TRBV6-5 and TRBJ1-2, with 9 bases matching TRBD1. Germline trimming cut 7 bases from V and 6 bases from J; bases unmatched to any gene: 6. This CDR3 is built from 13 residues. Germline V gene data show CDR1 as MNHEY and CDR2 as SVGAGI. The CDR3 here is CASNSDRGDGYTF. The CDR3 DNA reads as TGTGCCAGCAACTCGGACAGGGGTGATGGCTACACCTTC.

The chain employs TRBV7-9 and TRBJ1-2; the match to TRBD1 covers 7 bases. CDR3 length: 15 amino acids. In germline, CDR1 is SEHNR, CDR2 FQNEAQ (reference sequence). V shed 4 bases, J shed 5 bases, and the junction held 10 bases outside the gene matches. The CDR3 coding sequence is TGTGCCAGCAGCTCTGGACAGGAGGCAGATTATGGCTACACCTTC. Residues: CASSSGQEADYGYTF.

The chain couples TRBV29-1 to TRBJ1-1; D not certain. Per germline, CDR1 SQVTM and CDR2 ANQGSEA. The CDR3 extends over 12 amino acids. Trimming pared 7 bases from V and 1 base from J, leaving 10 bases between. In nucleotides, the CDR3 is TGCAGCGGAGGATGGCAGAACACTGAAGCTTTCTTT. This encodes CSGGWQNTEAFF.

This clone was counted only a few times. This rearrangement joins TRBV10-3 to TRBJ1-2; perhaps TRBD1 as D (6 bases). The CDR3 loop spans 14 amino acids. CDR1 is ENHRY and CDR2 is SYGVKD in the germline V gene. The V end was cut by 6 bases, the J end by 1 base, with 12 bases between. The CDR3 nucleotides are TGTGCCATCAGGGCCGGGGGGCTTAACTATGGCTACACCTTC. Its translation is CAIRAGGLNYGYTF.

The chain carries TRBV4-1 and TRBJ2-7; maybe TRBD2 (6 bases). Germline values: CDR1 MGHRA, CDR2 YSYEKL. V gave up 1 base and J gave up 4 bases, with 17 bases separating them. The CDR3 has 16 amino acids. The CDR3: CASSQGGTAGGYEQYF. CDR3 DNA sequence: TGCGCCAGCAGCCAAGGCGGGACTGCCGGCGGGTACGAGCAGTACTTC.

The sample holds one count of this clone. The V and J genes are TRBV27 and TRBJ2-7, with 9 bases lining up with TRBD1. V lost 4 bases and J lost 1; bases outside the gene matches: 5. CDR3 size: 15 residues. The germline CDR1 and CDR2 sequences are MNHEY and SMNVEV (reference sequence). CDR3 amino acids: CASSWEGQGSYEQYF. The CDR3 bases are TGTGCCAGCAGTTGGGAGGGACAGGGATCCTACGAGCAGTACTTC.

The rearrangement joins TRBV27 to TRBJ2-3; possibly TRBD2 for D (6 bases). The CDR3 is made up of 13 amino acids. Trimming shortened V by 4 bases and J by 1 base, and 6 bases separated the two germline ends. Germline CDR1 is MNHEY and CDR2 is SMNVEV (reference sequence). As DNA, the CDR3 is TGTGCCAGCAGTTGGGGGGGCACAGATACGCAGTATTTT. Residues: CASSWGGTDTQYF.

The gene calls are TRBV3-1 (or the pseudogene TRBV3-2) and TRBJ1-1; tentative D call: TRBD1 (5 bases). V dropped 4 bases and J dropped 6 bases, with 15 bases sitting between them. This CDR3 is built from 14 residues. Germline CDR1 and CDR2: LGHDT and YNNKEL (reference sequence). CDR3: CASSPPRTLAEAFF. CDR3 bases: TGTGCCAGCAGCCCACCGAGGACATTAGCTGAAGCTTTCTTT.

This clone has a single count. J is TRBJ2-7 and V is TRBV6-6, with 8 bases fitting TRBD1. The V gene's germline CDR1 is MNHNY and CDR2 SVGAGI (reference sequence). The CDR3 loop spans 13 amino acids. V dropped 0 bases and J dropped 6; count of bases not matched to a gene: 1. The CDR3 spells CASSYSTGAEQYF. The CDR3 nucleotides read TGTGCCAGCAGTTACTCGACAGGGGCCGAGCAGTACTTC.

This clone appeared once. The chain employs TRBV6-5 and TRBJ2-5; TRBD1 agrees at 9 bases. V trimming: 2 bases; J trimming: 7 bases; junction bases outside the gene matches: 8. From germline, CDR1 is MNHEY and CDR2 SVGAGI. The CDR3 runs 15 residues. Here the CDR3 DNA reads TGTGCCAGCAGTTACAGACAGGGGGGACGGGGGACCCAGTACTTC. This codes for CASSYRQGGRGTQYF.

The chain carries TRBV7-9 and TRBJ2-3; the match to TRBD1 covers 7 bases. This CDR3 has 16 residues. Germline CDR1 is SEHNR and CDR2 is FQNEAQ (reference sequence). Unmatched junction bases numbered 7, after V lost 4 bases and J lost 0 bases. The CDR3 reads CASSSQTGTSTDTQYF. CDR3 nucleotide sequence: TGTGCCAGCAGCTCCCAGACAGGGACAAGCACAGATACGCAGTATTTT.

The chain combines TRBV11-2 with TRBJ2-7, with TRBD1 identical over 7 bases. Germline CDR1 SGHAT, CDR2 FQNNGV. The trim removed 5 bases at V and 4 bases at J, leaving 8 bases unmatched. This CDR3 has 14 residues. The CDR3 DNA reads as TGTGCCAGCAGCCAGGTCGGGACAGCTTACGAGCAGTACTTC. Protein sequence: CASSQVGTAYEQYF.

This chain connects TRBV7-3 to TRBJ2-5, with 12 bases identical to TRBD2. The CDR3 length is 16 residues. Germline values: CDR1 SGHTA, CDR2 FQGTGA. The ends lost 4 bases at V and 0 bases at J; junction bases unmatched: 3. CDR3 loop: CASSSGTSGYQETQYF. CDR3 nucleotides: TGTGCCAGCAGCTCCGGGACTAGCGGGTACCAAGAGACCCAGTACTTC.

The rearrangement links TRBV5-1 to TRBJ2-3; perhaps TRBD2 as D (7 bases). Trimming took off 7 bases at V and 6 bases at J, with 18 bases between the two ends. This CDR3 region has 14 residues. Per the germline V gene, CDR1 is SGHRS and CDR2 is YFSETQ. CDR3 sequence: CASRGSGGPDTQYF. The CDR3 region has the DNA TGCGCCAGCCGCGGGTCGGGGGGCCCCGATACGCAGTATTTT.

This CDR3 reads CASSAGLAGGSDTQYF. The CDR3 nucleotides are TGTGCCAGCAGTGCCGGACTAGCGGGGGGATCAGATACGCAGTATTTT. The rearrangement links TRBV25-1 to TRBJ2-3; TRBD2 matches 14 bases. Germline lookup yields CDR1 MGHDK and CDR2 SYGVNS. With 4 bases clipped from V and 4 bases from J, the junction kept 4 bases outside the gene matches. This CDR3 region has 16 residues.

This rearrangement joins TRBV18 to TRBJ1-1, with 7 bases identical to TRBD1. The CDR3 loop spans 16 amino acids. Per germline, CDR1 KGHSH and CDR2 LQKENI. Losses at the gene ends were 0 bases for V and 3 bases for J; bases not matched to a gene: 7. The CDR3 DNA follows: TGTGCCAGCTCACCACCGGCTGGGCAGGGGGACACTGAAGCTTTCTTT. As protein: CASSPPAGQGDTEAFF.